This T cell receptor beta chain was identified in a study of graft-versus-host responses after intestinal transplantation. Trimming took off 8 bases at V and 9 bases at J, with 13 bases between the two ends. Germline CDR1 reads KGHSH; CDR2 reads LQKENI. CDR3 length: 11 amino acids. Libraries were prepared by immunoSEQ multiplex PCR; TCRdb keeps only in-frame clonotypes and omits some of them. The data contain 17,000 or so clones, 30% to 40% of them singletons. Responders (about 200,000, CFSE-labeled) were co-plated with about 200,000 irradiated, violet-dye-labeled stimulators. The TCR originated in a human patient who received an intestinal transplant. This chain connects TRBV18 to TRBJ1-1; D gene uncertain. Sequenced material: alloreactive CD8+ T cells from a mixed lymphocyte reaction culture, taken before intestinal transplant. Subset described: CFSE-low proliferating T cells sorted from roughly six-day pre-transplant mixed lymphocyte reaction (GvH or HvG direction). The CDR3: CASHTYRKAFF. Written as DNA, the CDR3 is TGTGCCAGCCACACGTATAGGAAAGCTTTCTTT.